A selection of T cell receptor beta chains follows, all from one sample in a study of T cell changes during pregnancy in multiple sclerosis. Using immunoSEQ multiplex PCR, the repertoire was profiled, and TCRdb retains in-frame clones only, with some absent. In the table there are approximately 31,000 clones, more than 85% of which are singletons. Sequenced material: CD4+ T cells from peripheral blood mononuclear cells, taken in the second trimester of pregnancy. The origin of the receptors is a female donor with multiple sclerosis, enrolled in a pregnancy study. CDR3s include the opening cysteine and the closing phenylalanine or tryptophan. The D gene is left open where the match is weak. The size field is filled for only some rows; it gives once, few, many or a size class.

.	TRBJ1-2	few	TRBV6-6	TGTGCCAGCGCCCGGGATGGGGAGGTCTATGGCTACACCTTC	CASARDGEVYGYTF
.	TRBJ1-3	.	TRBV7-9	TGTGCCAGCAGCTCCTGGCTAGGCGACGGCCGCTCTGGAAACACCATATATTTT	CASSSWLGDGRSGNTIYF
TRBD2	TRBJ2-2	once	TRBV5-1	TGCGCCAGCAGGCTCAGGGCCCTGACTAGCGGGGGTAACACCGGGGAGCTGTTTTTT	CASRLRALTSGGNTGELFF
.	TRBJ1-1	.	TRBV6-6	TGTGCCAGCAGTTACGACGACAAGATGAACACTGAAGCTTTCTTT	CASSYDDKMNTEAFF
.	TRBJ2-1	.	TRBV5-1	TGCGCCAGCAGCTTGAACATAGCGGTTAGCTCCTACAATGAGCAGTTCTTC	CASSLNIAVSSYNEQFF
TRBD2	TRBJ2-1	once	TRBV18	TGTGCCAGCTCACCACTTGGACTAGCGGGATACGGTGAGCAGTTCTTC	CASSPLGLAGYGEQFF
TRBD1	TRBJ2-3	.	TRBV6-5	TGTGCCAGCAGTTCGGGACAGGCTAGCACAGATACGCAGTATTTT	CASSSGQASTDTQYF
TRBD1	TRBJ2-7	.	TRBV29-1	TGCAGCGCCGCTGACAGGGAGAGCTCCTACGAGCAGTACTTC	CSAADRESSYEQYF
.	TRBJ2-1	.	TRBV5-1	TGCGCCAGCTGTGAGACAGGTAACAATGAGCAGTTCTTC	CASCETGNNEQFF
.	TRBJ2-1	.	TRBV5-5	TGTGCCAGCAGCCGCCTCCGGGACACCTACAATGAGCAGTTCTTC	CASSRLRDTYNEQFF
.	TRBJ1-1	.	TRBV11-1	TGTGCCAGCAGCTTGGGGTCCCGGAGGGCTGAAGCTTTCTTT	CASSLGSRRAEAFF
.	TRBJ1-2	.	TRBV5-1	TGCGCCAGCAGCTTAAACCAGGCCCTTTATGGCTACACCTTC	CASSLNQALYGYTF
.	TRBJ2-2	.	TRBV11-2	TGTGCCAGCAGCCGCAAAGTTCCGCAGCGAGAGAAGGGGGAGCTGTTTTTT	CASSRKVPQREKGELFF
.	TRBJ2-1	.	TRBV11-2	TGTGCCAGCAGATCTGCCGGGACTGCCTCCTACAATGAGCAGTTCTTC	CASRSAGTASYNEQFF